Shown below are 32 T cell receptor beta chains from a single sample sequenced in a study of control samples from healthy donors and cancer patients (dated by TCRdb to about 2020). Receptors were amplified or captured by the immunoSEQ multiplex PCR assay. This immuneACCESS table, as held by TCRdb, lists in-frame sequences with V and J called but not all clones. Of the missing ones, under half trace to an unresolved V gene in checked studies; the others have no known cause. This sample gives under 200,000 clones in total; approximately 94% of them show up just once. The top ten clonotypes cover around 13% of the sample. What was sequenced was PBMCs. Source of these receptors: a man in his fifties or sixties with colorectal cancer.

The J gene is TRBJ2-7, the V gene TRBV5-1; TRBD1 might be the D (6 bases). The CDR3 has 14 amino acids. The ends were cut back, 4 bases at V and 0 bases at J, with 11 bases in the middle. CDR1 is SGHRS, CDR2 YFSETQ, per germline. For the CDR3, the DNA is TGCGCCAGCAGCAGCGGACAGCCCTCCTACGAGCAGTACTTC. It translates to CASSSGQPSYEQYF.

This rearrangement joins TRBV4-2 to TRBJ2-3; 12 positions agree with TRBD2. The junction had 10 bases not matched to a gene; V was cut back by 10 bases and J by 2 bases. The CDR3 has 16 residues. Per germline, CDR1 LGHNA and CDR2 YNFKEQ. The CDR3 reads CAISSGGAAVTDTQYF. For the CDR3, the DNA is TGTGCCATCTCTAGCGGGGGGGCCGCAGTCACAGATACGCAGTATTTT.

The genes are TRBV21-1 and TRBJ2-7; the D segment call TRBD1 is taken from the table without a DNA check. TRBV21-1 is labeled a pseudogene. The CDR3 consists of 16 residues. CDR3 nucleotide sequence: TGTGCCAGCAGCAAAGTTAGGGGGCCAAACTTTTACGAGCAGTACTTC. It specifies CASSKVRGPNFYEQYF.

The chain employs TRBV3-1 (or the pseudogene TRBV3-2) and TRBJ1-2; a weak D match, TRBD1 (6 bases). With 0 bases removed from V and 2 bases from J, the gap between germline ends came to 22 bases. CDR1 LGHDT and CDR2 YNNKEL come from the germline V gene (reference sequence). This CDR3 comprises 19 residues. The CDR3 region is CASSQDGRDGGHTNYGYTF. CDR3 coding DNA: TGTGCCAGCAGCCAAGACGGGAGAGATGGGGGGCATACGAACTATGGCTACACCTTC.

This rearrangement joins TRBV2 to TRBJ2-1, with 8 bases aligning to TRBD2. After removal of 3 bases from V and 9 bases from J, the junction contained 10 bases not matched to a gene. This CDR3 contains 15 residues. CDR1 and CDR2 (germline): SNHLY, FYNNEI. CDR3 sequence: CASSEGLVATGEQFF. The CDR3 DNA sequence: TGTGCCAGCAGTGAGGGACTAGTGGCCACGGGTGAGCAGTTCTTC.

This clone was seen only a few times. CDR3 coding DNA: TGTGCCAGCAGACCAGGGGGAGAGACCCAGTACTTC. As protein: CASRPGGETQYF. This chain uses TRBV6-4 with TRBJ2-5, with TRBD1 matching over 7 bases. The V and J ends lost 6 bases and 4 bases, in that order; junction bases with no gene match: 2. The germline V gene encodes CDR1 MRHNA and CDR2 SNTAGT. The CDR3 loop spans 12 amino acids.

This clone was observed a single time. The V and J genes are TRBV2 and TRBJ2-5; D perhaps matches TRBD1 (5 bases). CDR1 and CDR2 (germline): SNHLY, FYNNEI. The CDR3 sequence is 17 residues long. Trimming removed 8 bases at V and 5 bases at J, with 27 bases between. The CDR3 sequence: CASARALSIGVGETQYF. The CDR3 region has the DNA TGTGCCAGCGCCCGCGCCCTCAGTATAGGGGTCGGGGAGACCCAGTACTTC.

This clone was counted only a few times. The CDR3 protein is CASSPRGLSPQTQYF. The CDR3 DNA reads TGTGCCAGCAGCCCACGGGGACTAAGTCCCCAGACCCAGTACTTC. The rearrangement uses TRBV7-2 and TRBJ2-5, with 7 bases matching TRBD2. Germline assignment: CDR1 SGHTA and CDR2 FQGNSA. The CDR3 is 15 amino acids. J was trimmed by 6 bases and V by 5 bases; bases with no gene match: 12. Complete variable domain (other parts from reference TRBV7-2 and TRBJ2-5): GAGVSQSPSNKVTEKGKDVELRCDPISGHTALYWYRQSLGQGLEFLIYFQGNSAPDKSGLPSDRFSAERTGGSVSTLTIQRTQQEDSAVYLCASSPRGLSPQTQYFGPGTRLLVL.

This clone occurred once. The genes are TRBV18 and TRBJ2-1; 9 positions match TRBD1. The CDR3 has 19 residues. Per germline, CDR1 KGHSH and CDR2 LQKENI. J gave up 3 bases and V 0 bases, and 12 bases lay outside the gene matches. CDR3 in amino acids: CASSPPLGQGKVGYNEQFF. The CDR3 DNA is TGTGCCAGCTCACCACCGCTGGGACAGGGAAAGGTCGGCTACAATGAGCAGTTCTTC.

The rearrangement links TRBV12-3 or TRBV12-4 to TRBJ1-2, with D unresolved. With 1 base removed from V and 4 bases from J, the gap between germline ends came to 7 bases. This CDR3 spans 13 amino acids. The DNA of the CDR3 is TGTGCCAGCAGTTTAGACATAGGCTATGGCTACACCTTC. It is translated as CASSLDIGYGYTF.

This chain connects TRBV10-3 to TRBJ1-6; D gene unclear. The V gene's germline CDR1 is ENHRY and CDR2 SYGVKD. V lost 3 bases, J lost 18 bases, and 18 bases lay in between. The length of the CDR3 is 13 residues. The CDR3 bases are TGTGCCATCAGTGACGGGGAGGCTGGGAGTAGCCACTTT. It translates to CAISDGEAGSSHF.

J is TRBJ1-5 and V is TRBV7-2; 7 nucleotides match TRBD1. Germline V CDR1 and CDR2: SGHTA, FQGNSA. This CDR3 comprises 14 residues. Trimming at V came to 4 bases and at J to 2 bases, leaving 2 bases not matched to a gene. The CDR3 region has the DNA TGTGCCAGCAGCTCTGGACAGGGCAATCAGCCCCAGCATTTT. Protein product: CASSSGQGNQPQHF. Full variable domain (outside the CDR3, taken from reference TRBV7-2 and TRBJ1-5): GAGVSQSPSNKVTEKGKDVELRCDPISGHTALYWYRQSLGQGLEFLIYFQGNSAPDKSGLPSDRFSAERTGGSVSTLTIQRTQQEDSAVYLCASSSGQGNQPQHFGDGTRLSIL.

CDR3 sequence: CASSHQTYEQYF. The CDR3 DNA reads as TGTGCCAGCAGCCATCAGACCTACGAGCAGTACTTC. The genes are TRBV3-1 (or the pseudogene TRBV3-2) and TRBJ2-7; no firm D call. V dropped 3 bases and J dropped 2 bases, with 5 bases sitting between them. In germline, CDR1 is LGHDT, CDR2 YNNKEL (reference sequence). The CDR3 is 12 amino acids.

The CDR3 DNA is TGTGCCAGCAGCCCCTGGGACAACACATACACAGATACGCAGTATTTT. This gives the protein CASSPWDNTYTDTQYF. The genes are TRBV3-1 (or the pseudogene TRBV3-2) and TRBJ2-3; D might be TRBD1 (6 bases). Trimming left V 4 bases short and J 2 bases short, with 16 bases between. Germline CDR1 reads LGHDT; CDR2 reads YNNKEL (reference sequence). The CDR3 consists of 16 residues.

This chain links TRBV18 with TRBJ2-7; D unclear. Germline assignment: CDR1 KGHSH and CDR2 LQKENI. The CDR3 spans 12 residues. V was cut by 0 bases and J by 5 bases, with 5 bases left in between. The CDR3 sequence: CASSPPGDEQYF. The CDR3 DNA is TGTGCCAGCTCACCACCAGGCGACGAGCAGTACTTC.

The CDR3 sequence is CASSPKGGEWETQYF. In DNA, the CDR3 is TGCGCCAGCAGCCCGAAGGGTGGGGAGTGGGAGACCCAGTACTTC. The J gene is TRBJ2-5, the V gene TRBV4-1; D might be TRBD2 (5 bases). Per germline, CDR1 MGHRA and CDR2 YSYEKL. This CDR3 region has 15 residues. V lost 4 bases, J lost 5 bases, and 17 bases lay in between.

V is TRBV12-3 or TRBV12-4 and J is TRBJ1-1, with D unresolved. V dropped 9 bases and J dropped 11 bases, with 19 bases sitting between them. CDR3 length equals 12 residues. The CDR3 loop reads CASRGPLSRAFF. The CDR3, as DNA: TGTGCCAGTCGAGGCCCCCTAAGCCGGGCTTTCTTT.

The chain couples TRBV3-1 (or the pseudogene TRBV3-2) to TRBJ2-5; weak D call: TRBD2 (6 bases). V lost 3 bases, J lost 5 bases, and 22 bases lay in between. The CDR3 length is 17 residues. The germline gives CDR1 LGHDT, CDR2 YNNKEL (reference sequence). The CDR3, as DNA: TGTGCCAGCAGCCATGGGGGACTTGGGGTCCTCGGGGAGACCCAGTACTTC. This codes for CASSHGGLGVLGETQYF.

The gene calls are TRBV9 and TRBJ1-3, with 8 bases matching TRBD1. CDR3 length: 16 residues. With V trimmed by 5 bases and J by 0 bases, 7 bases remained unmatched. Germline assignment: CDR1 SGDLS and CDR2 YYNGEE. For the CDR3, the DNA is TGTGCCAGCAGTCTCGGACAGGGAGTCTCTGGAAACACCATATATTTT. Its protein product is CASSLGQGVSGNTIYF.

V gene TRBV5-1 combines with J gene TRBJ2-7; D remains unclear. Trimming took off 0 bases at V and 5 bases at J, with 12 bases between the two ends. The CDR3 has 14 amino acids. Germline CDR1 and CDR2: SGHRS and YFSETQ. The CDR3 is CASSLGVFGNEQYF. DNA of the CDR3: TGCGCCAGCAGCTTGGGGGTCTTTGGGAACGAGCAGTACTTC.

This chain uses TRBV4-1 with TRBJ2-1; TRBD2 matches 15 bases. V lost 4 bases and J lost 7; bases outside the gene matches: 5. The CDR3 is 16 amino acids. In germline, CDR1 is MGHRA, CDR2 YSYEKL. The CDR3: CASSLRTSGGVNEQFF. The CDR3 nucleotides read TGCGCCAGCAGCCTCCGGACTAGCGGGGGGGTAAATGAGCAGTTCTTC.

The V and J genes are TRBV18 and TRBJ2-7; TRBD1 is a possible D gene (6 bases). Trimming pared 6 bases from V and 4 bases from J, leaving 16 bases between. Germline V gives CDR1 KGHSH, CDR2 LQKENI. This CDR3 region has 14 residues. The CDR3 bases are TGTGCCAGCTCTCCCCGGGACAATATTTACGAGCAGTACTTC. It codes for CASSPRDNIYEQYF.

The J gene is TRBJ1-5, the V gene TRBV7-8, with D maybe TRBD1 (5 bases). Germline V gives CDR1 SGHVS, CDR2 FQNEAQ. This CDR3 has 13 amino acids. Trimming stripped 2 bases from V and 6 bases from J, with 8 bases between. CDR3 DNA sequence: TGTGCCAGCAGCTTACAGGGAGGTCAGCCCCAGCATTTT. This sequence encodes CASSLQGGQPQHF.

The gene calls are TRBV5-1 and TRBJ1-4; D gene unclear. CDR3 length: 15 amino acids. Germline lookup yields CDR1 SGHRS and CDR2 YFSETQ. Trimming took 0 bases from V and 10 from J, leaving 16 bases between them. The CDR3 spells CASSLDGGLTVKLFF. CDR3 nucleotides: TGCGCCAGCAGCTTGGACGGAGGGCTTACCGTAAAACTGTTTTTT.

The chain links TRBV29-1 to TRBJ1-5; D unclear. Germline V CDR1 and CDR2: SQVTM, ANQGSEA. The CDR3 has 12 amino acids. V was pared by 3 bases and J by 6 bases, with 9 bases between. CDR3 sequence: CSVEEAGQPQHF. In DNA form, the CDR3 reads TGCAGCGTTGAGGAGGCAGGTCAGCCCCAGCATTTT.

This sequence joins TRBV7-9 and TRBJ2-6, with TRBD1 matching 9 bases. Germline-derived CDR1 and CDR2 are SEHNR and FQNEAQ (reference sequence). CDR3 length equals 17 residues. Losses at the gene ends were 6 bases for V and 3 bases for J; bases not matched to a gene: 9. This CDR3 reads CASRPGTGPGGANVLTF. The CDR3 DNA sequence: TGTGCCAGCAGACCCGGGACAGGGCCGGGTGGGGCCAACGTCCTGACTTTC.

DNA for the CDR3: TGTGCCAGCAGTACAAGACAGGGGGCCGGCGAGCAGTACTTC. This codes for CASSTRQGAGEQYF. The chain carries TRBV6-5 and TRBJ2-7; 10 positions agree with TRBD1. The CDR3 spans 14 residues. Germline CDR1 reads MNHEY; CDR2 reads SVGAGI. V gave up 5 bases and J gave up 6 bases; unmatched junction bases: 7.

The V gene is TRBV7-9, the J gene TRBJ2-7; TRBD1 aligns across 7 bases. The ends lost 5 bases at V and 3 bases at J; junction bases unmatched: 4. The germline V gene has CDR1 SEHNR and CDR2 FQNEAQ (reference sequence). This CDR3 is 13 amino acids long. The CDR3, as DNA: TGTGCCAGCAGCACGGACAGGAGCTACGAGCAGTACTTC. Protein sequence: CASSTDRSYEQYF.

V is TRBV7-9 and J is TRBJ2-7, with 7 positions matching TRBD2. Germline-derived CDR1 and CDR2 are SEHNR and FQNEAQ (reference sequence). V shed 3 bases and J 7 bases; nucleotides not matched to a gene: 9. There are 14 residues in the CDR3. The DNA for the CDR3 is TGTGCCAGCAGCTTCGGGGGGAGCGCATCAGAGCAGTACTTC. Its translation: CASSFGGSASEQYF. The variable domain in full, with the rest retrieved from reference TRBV7-9 and TRBJ2-7, is DTGVSQNPRHKITKRGQNVTFRCDPISEHNRLYWYRQTLGQGPEFLTYFQNEAQLEKSRLLSDRFSAERPKGSFSTLEIQRTEQGDSAMYLCASSFGGSASEQYFGPGTRLTVT.

CDR3 nucleotide sequence: TGTGCCAGCAGTCAAGGGCTCTCAGTGGATTTCTTT. Amino acids: CASSQGLSVDFF. The chain uses TRBV28 and TRBJ1-1; D call uncertain. CDR1 is MDHEN and CDR2 is SYDVKM in the germline V gene. The CDR3 runs to 12 residues. The V end was cut by 5 bases, the J end by 13 bases, with 17 bases between. Using reference TRBV28 and TRBJ1-1 for the parts outside the CDR3, the full variable domain is DVKVTQSSRYLVKRTGEKVFLECVQDMDHENMFWYRQDPGLGLRLIYFSYDVKMKEKGDIPEGYSVSREKKERFSLILESASTNQTSMYLCASSQGLSVDFFGQGTRLTVV.

The rearrangement uses TRBV6-6 and TRBJ1-5, with TRBD1 identical over 10 bases. CDR3 length: 15 amino acids. The germline CDR1 and CDR2 sequences are MNHNY and SVGAGI (reference sequence). V lost 6 bases to trimming and J lost 6 bases; unmatched junction nucleotides: 8. In nucleotides, the CDR3 is TGTGCCAGCAGAGCCCCGGGACAGGGGAGTCAGCCCCAGCATTTT. Protein sequence: CASRAPGQGSQPQHF.

The chain recombines TRBV10-2 with TRBJ1-2, with D tentatively TRBD1 (5 bases). Looked up from germline, CDR1 is WSHSY and CDR2 is SAAADI. With 3 bases removed from V and 7 bases from J, the gap between germline ends came to 12 bases. This CDR3 is built from 13 residues. Here the CDR3 reads CASSDLEGSGYTF. CDR3 nucleotide sequence: TGCGCCAGCAGTGATTTGGAGGGGTCTGGCTACACCTTC.